This TCR beta chain was recorded in a study of blood T cells in healthy people across ages. Study conclusions and caveats: There were more naive CD4+ cells and higher diversity in long-lived donors than in aged donors. It was held that the diversity estimates obtained from one million T cells were underestimates.

A second PCR of roughly 7 to 11 cycles used a sample-barcoded 5' primer and a J-beta primer mix. TCRdb re-derived calls from the 5' RACE reads in MiXCR, one entry per CDR3 protein. Of about 1.5 million distinct CDR3 sequences in the sample, approximately 40% were seen once. Germline CDR1 and CDR2: SGHRS and YFSETQ. V lost 1 base, J lost 5 bases, and 7 bases stayed unmatched. CDR3 length: 15 residues. This clonotype was found a few times. Its antigen is still unknown. Roughly 10 milliliters was the volume of peripheral blood drawn from each donor. PBMCs were isolated at a quantity of at least 6 million per sample.

The TCR originated in a woman aged 18-29 years in good health. The chain uses TRBV5-1 and TRBJ2-7; 9 positions agree with TRBD1. Sequenced input: blood. In nucleotides, the CDR3 is TGCGCCAGCAGCTTGTTAGGACAGGGGTATAACGAGCAGTACTTC. As protein: CASSLLGQGYNEQYF.